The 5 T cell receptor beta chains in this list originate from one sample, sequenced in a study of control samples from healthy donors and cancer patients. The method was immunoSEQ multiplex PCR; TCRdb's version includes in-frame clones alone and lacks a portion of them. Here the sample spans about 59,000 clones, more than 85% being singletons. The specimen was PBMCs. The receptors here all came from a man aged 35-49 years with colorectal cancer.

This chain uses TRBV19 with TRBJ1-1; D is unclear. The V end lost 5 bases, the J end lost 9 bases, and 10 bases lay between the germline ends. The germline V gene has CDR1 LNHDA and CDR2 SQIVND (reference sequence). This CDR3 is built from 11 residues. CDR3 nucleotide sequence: TGTGCCAGTAGTCTCGGACTGAAAGCTTTCTTT. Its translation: CASSLGLKAFF.

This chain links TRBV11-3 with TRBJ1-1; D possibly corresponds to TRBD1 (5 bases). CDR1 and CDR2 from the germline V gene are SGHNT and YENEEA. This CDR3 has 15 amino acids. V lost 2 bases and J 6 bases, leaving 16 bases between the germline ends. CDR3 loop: CASSLISGGKAEAFF. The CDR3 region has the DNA TGTGCCAGCAGCTTAATATCCGGGGGGAAGGCTGAAGCTTTCTTT.

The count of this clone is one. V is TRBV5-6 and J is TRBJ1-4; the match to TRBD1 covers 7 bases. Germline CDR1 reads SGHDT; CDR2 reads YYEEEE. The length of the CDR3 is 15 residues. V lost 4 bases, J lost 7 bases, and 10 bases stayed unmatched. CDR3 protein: CASSRRGAGGEKLFF. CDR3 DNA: TGTGCCAGCAGCCGGAGGGGGGCAGGGGGTGAAAAACTGTTTTTT.

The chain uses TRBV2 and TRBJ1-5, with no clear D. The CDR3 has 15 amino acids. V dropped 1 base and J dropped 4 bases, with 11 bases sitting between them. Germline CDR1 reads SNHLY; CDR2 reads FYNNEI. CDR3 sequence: CASSEGALLNQPQHF. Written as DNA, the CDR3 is TGTGCCAGCAGTGAAGGGGCACTACTAAATCAGCCCCAGCATTTT.

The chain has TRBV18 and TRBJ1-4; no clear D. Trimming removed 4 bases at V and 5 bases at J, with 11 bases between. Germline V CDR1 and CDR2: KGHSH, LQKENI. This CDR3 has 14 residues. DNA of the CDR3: TGTGCCAGCTCACGTTACTGGGAGAATGAAAAACTGTTTTTT. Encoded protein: CASSRYWENEKLFF.